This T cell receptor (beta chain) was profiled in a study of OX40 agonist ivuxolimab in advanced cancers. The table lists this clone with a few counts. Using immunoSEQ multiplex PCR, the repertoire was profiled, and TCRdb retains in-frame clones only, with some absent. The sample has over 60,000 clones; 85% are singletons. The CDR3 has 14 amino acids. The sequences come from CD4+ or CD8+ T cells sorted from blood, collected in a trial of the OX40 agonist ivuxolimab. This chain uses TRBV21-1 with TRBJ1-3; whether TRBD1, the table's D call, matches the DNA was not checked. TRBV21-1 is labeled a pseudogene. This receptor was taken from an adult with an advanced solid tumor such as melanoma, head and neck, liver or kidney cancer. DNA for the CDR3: TGTGCCCCAAAGGGGACAGGGGCCGGAAACACCATATATTTT. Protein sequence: CAPKGTGAGNTIYF.